What follows are 24 T cell receptor beta chains derived from one specimen sequenced in a study of response to subunit inactivated influenza vaccine (dated by TCRdb to the late 2010s). Libraries were constructed by RT-PCR. Sequenced on an Illumina HiSeq 2500. TCRdb reanalyzed the raw reads on its own, using fastp at Q25 for trimming and MiXCR for clone calling, and kept in-frame beta chains. Each entry merges the rows of one CDR3 protein and shows their most common DNA and genes. The sample table shows 500,000 to 650,000 distinct CDR3 sequences, and less than 10% are seen once. Of the sample, over 10% falls within the top ten clones. Source: PBMCs from blood, taken around 25 months after vaccination. Source of these receptors: a man aged 45-69 years who received an inactivated influenza vaccine. Donor details come from another sample of the same person, matched by shared clones.

This clonotype was recorded many times. The gene calls are TRBV19 and TRBJ1-3, with TRBD1 as a possible D gene (6 bases). Trimming removed 5 bases from V and 0 bases from J, with 11 bases in between. Germline V lookup: CDR1 LNHDA, CDR2 SQIVND (reference sequence). This CDR3 is built from 15 residues. CDR3 bases: TGTGCCAGTAGTTTCCCGGGACACTCTGGAAACACCATATATTTT. The encoded protein is CASSFPGHSGNTIYF.

This clonotype has more than one count but fewer than ten. The V gene is TRBV27, the J gene TRBJ2-3; a weak D match, TRBD2 (5 bases). The CDR3 consists of 16 residues. Germline CDR1 and CDR2: MNHEY and SMNVEV (reference sequence). Trimming took off 4 bases at V and 2 bases at J, with 16 bases between the two ends. The CDR3 sequence: CASSSLWRGPTDTQYF. The CDR3 DNA reads TGTGCCAGCAGTTCCCTCTGGAGAGGGCCCACAGATACGCAGTATTTT.

The genes are TRBV27 and TRBJ2-2; tentative D call: TRBD1 (5 bases). Trimming pared 0 bases from V and 6 bases from J, leaving 11 bases between. The CDR3 has 15 amino acids. CDR1 and CDR2 (germline): MNHEY, SMNVEV (reference sequence). The chain's CDR3 is CASSLSKGVSGELFF. CDR3 nucleotide sequence: TGTGCCAGCAGTTTATCGAAAGGGGTTTCCGGGGAGCTGTTTTTT.

The genes are TRBV12-3 or TRBV12-4 and TRBJ1-1, with D possibly being TRBD1 (6 bases). V was clipped by 5 bases and J by 5 bases, with 9 bases between them. The CDR3 length is 12 residues. This CDR3 reads CASSTGITEAFF. The CDR3 DNA is TGTGCCAGCAGTACAGGGATAACTGAAGCTTTCTTT.

This clonotype was counted between two and nine times. The chain employs TRBV7-2 and TRBJ1-2; 7 nucleotides line up with TRBD1. V lost 3 bases, J lost 5 bases, and 6 bases stayed unmatched. The CDR3 runs 14 residues. Germline CDR1 reads SGHTA; CDR2 reads FQGNSA. The CDR3 sequence: CASSLNRGEYGYTF. The CDR3 DNA reads as TGTGCCAGCAGCTTGAACAGGGGAGAGTATGGCTACACCTTC.

This clonotype was detected only a few times. The chain employs TRBV28 and TRBJ2-5; a possible D gene is TRBD2 (5 bases). Germline V gene lookup returns CDR1 MDHEN and CDR2 SYDVKM. This CDR3 has 15 amino acids. The V end lost 2 bases, the J end lost 4 bases, and 14 bases lay between the germline ends. The CDR3 nucleotides are TGTGCCAGCAGTTTACAACAAGGGAGCTTAGAGACCCAGTACTTC. It is translated as CASSLQQGSLETQYF.

This clonotype was seen a few times. CDR3 sequence (DNA): TGCGCCAGCAGCCAATCGACAGATTCACCCCTCCACTTT. Amino acid sequence: CASSQSTDSPLHF. This chain links TRBV4-3 with TRBJ1-6; D is possibly TRBD1 (5 bases). Germline lookup yields CDR1 LGHNA and CDR2 YSLEER. The germline V and J ends were trimmed by 2 bases and 8 bases, with 7 bases remaining between them. This CDR3 has 13 residues.

V and J are TRBV4-1 and TRBJ2-1; a weak D match, TRBD2 (6 bases). Between the trimmed V and J ends, which lost 1 base and 8 bases, there was a span of 15 bases. The CDR3 sequence is 15 residues long. The V gene's germline CDR1 is MGHRA and CDR2 YSYEKL. The CDR3 spells CASSQAPRLVDEQFF. The CDR3 DNA follows: TGCGCCAGCAGCCAAGCACCCAGACTAGTTGATGAGCAGTTCTTC.

V is TRBV6-1 and J is TRBJ1-6; TRBD1 aligns across 7 bases. The CDR3 covers 17 residues. V shed 5 bases, J shed 5 bases, and the junction held 12 bases outside the gene matches. Germline-derived CDR1 and CDR2 are MNHNS and SASEGT. This CDR3 is CASSQIHGTVNNSPLHF. As DNA, the CDR3 is TGTGCCAGCAGTCAAATCCACGGGACAGTAAATAATTCACCCCTCCACTTT.

CDR3 sequence reads: CASSIGVRGYTF. The CDR3 DNA reads as TGTGCCAGTAGTATCGGGGTACGCGGCTACACCTTC. The chain joins TRBV19 to TRBJ1-2, with unresolved D. The V and J ends lost 3 bases and 8 bases respectively, with 10 bases between them. Germline V CDR1 and CDR2: LNHDA, SQIVND (reference sequence). The CDR3 has 12 amino acids. The whole variable domain, remainder taken from reference TRBV19 and TRBJ1-2, is DGGITQSPKYLFRKEGQNVTLSCEQNLNHDAMYWYRQDPGQGLRLIYYSQIVNDFQKGDIAEGYSVSREKKESFPLTVTSAQKNPTAFYLCASSIGVRGYTFGSGTRLTVV.

In this sample, this clonotype turned up a few times. The chain joins TRBV27 to TRBJ2-7, with D possibly TRBD2 on 6 matching bases. The germline V gene encodes CDR1 MNHEY and CDR2 SMNVEV (reference sequence). The CDR3 spans 14 residues. Deletions cut 2 bases from V and 2 bases from J, with 10 bases between. CDR3 bases: TGTGCCAGCAGTTTAGTTAGCGGCCCCTACGAGCAGTACTTC. Encoded protein: CASSLVSGPYEQYF.

The V and J genes are TRBV20-1 and TRBJ2-7; D call uncertain. Per germline, CDR1 DFQATT and CDR2 SNEGSKA (reference sequence). The CDR3 contains 12 residues. V was cut by 2 bases and J by 4 bases, with 9 bases left in between. CDR3 sequence (DNA): TGCAGTGCTAGAAGGGCCCCATACGAGCAGTACTTC. Translated, it gives CSARRAPYEQYF.

The chain joins TRBV3-1 to TRBJ1-1; D is unresolved. Per the germline V gene, CDR1 is LGHDT and CDR2 is YNNKEL (reference sequence). The CDR3 has 14 residues. V was shortened by 3 bases and J by 1 base, with 9 bases between the two germline ends. Written as DNA, the CDR3 is TGTGCCAGCAGCCAGGGCTGGACGAACACTGAAGCTTTCTTT. Protein product: CASSQGWTNTEAFF.

This clonotype was observed a handful of times. The chain is built from TRBV18 and TRBJ2-3; 7 bases match TRBD1. The ends lost 8 bases at V and 0 bases at J; junction bases unmatched: 5. This CDR3 is built from 14 residues. Germline V gene sequence: CDR1 KGHSH, CDR2 LQKENI. This chain's CDR3 is CASTRTGSTDTQYF. CDR3 coding DNA: TGTGCCAGCACCCGGACAGGAAGCACAGATACGCAGTATTTT.

This clonotype was seen ten or more times. The V gene is TRBV6-5, the J gene TRBJ2-5, with 7 bases matching TRBD2. After removal of 4 bases from V and 4 bases from J, the junction contained 9 bases not matched to a gene. Looked up from germline, CDR1 is MNHEY and CDR2 is SVGAGI. The CDR3 runs to 15 residues. The DNA for the CDR3 is TGTGCCAGCAGTTTTGGGGCGGGAGAATCAGAGACCCAGTACTTC. It translates to CASSFGAGESETQYF.

The sample holds many counts of this clonotype. The V call is TRBV20-1, the J call TRBJ2-5, with 12 bases identical to TRBD2. V dropped 0 bases and J dropped 0; count of bases not matched to a gene: 5. This CDR3 contains 17 residues. Per the germline V gene, CDR1 is DFQATT and CDR2 is SNEGSKA (reference sequence). CDR3 region: CSARDSGLAGYQETQYF. In nucleotides, the CDR3 is TGCAGTGCTAGAGATTCAGGACTAGCGGGGTACCAAGAGACCCAGTACTTC.

In its sample, this clonotype was seen many times. The V gene is TRBV20-1, the J gene TRBJ1-1; TRBD1 might be the D (5 bases). Germline CDR1 and CDR2: DFQATT and SNEGSKA (reference sequence). Trimming removed 0 bases from V and 4 bases from J, with 12 bases in between. The CDR3 totals 14 residues. The CDR3 nucleotides are TGCAGTGCTAGAGATGGGCGGGGCCTCACTGAAGCTTTCTTT. This translates into CSARDGRGLTEAFF.

This chain connects TRBV5-5 to TRBJ1-5; D is unresolved. Germline CDR1 reads SGHKS; CDR2 reads YYEKEE (reference sequence). The ends were cut back, 7 bases at V and 7 bases at J, with 24 bases in the middle. The CDR3 has 16 amino acids. The CDR3 nucleotides are TGTGCCAGCCAGCCGAGTGTCGGGATGGGGTTACAGCCCCAGCATTTT. This gives the protein CASQPSVGMGLQPQHF.

This rearrangement joins TRBV5-1 to TRBJ2-1; the match to TRBD2 covers 13 bases. The CDR3 runs to 16 residues. The germline V gene encodes CDR1 SGHRS and CDR2 YFSETQ. Trimming at V came to 4 bases and at J to 9 bases, leaving 10 bases not matched to a gene. The CDR3 DNA reads TGCGCCAGCAGCACATCACTAGCGGGAGGGCCGAGTGAGCAGTTCTTC. It codes for CASSTSLAGGPSEQFF.

This chain connects TRBV18 to TRBJ2-3; D may be TRBD1 (5 bases). The CDR3 spans 13 residues. The V and J ends lost 2 bases and 5 bases respectively, with 8 bases between them. CDR1 and CDR2 (germline): KGHSH, LQKENI. The CDR3 sequence is CASSPKTEDTQYF. Here the CDR3 DNA reads TGTGCCAGCTCACCAAAGACAGAAGATACGCAGTATTTT. Variable domain in full (rest from reference TRBV18 and TRBJ2-3): NAGVMQNPRHLVRRRGQEARLRCSPMKGHSHVYWYRQLPEEGLKFMVYLQKENIIDESGMPKERFSAEFPKEGPSILRIQQVVRGDSAAYFCASSPKTEDTQYFGPGTRLTVL.

J is TRBJ2-1 and V is TRBV9; maybe TRBD1 (6 bases). CDR3 length equals 20 residues. Trimming shortened V by 0 bases and J by 1 base, and 23 bases separated the two germline ends. CDR1 is SGDLS and CDR2 is YYNGEE in the germline V gene. In DNA form, the CDR3 reads TGTGCCAGCAGCGTAGCTAGGGGGACAAGCGCCCTGCGGTCCTACAATGAGCAGTTCTTC. Protein: CASSVARGTSALRSYNEQFF. The variable domain in full, completed from reference TRBV9 and TRBJ2-1, reads DSGVTQTPKHLITATGQRVTLRCSPRSGDLSVYWYQQSLDQGLQFLIQYYNGEERAKGNILERFSAQQFPDLHSELNLSSLELGDSALYFCASSVARGTSALRSYNEQFFGPGTRLTVL.

This rearrangement joins TRBV7-9 to TRBJ2-1; perhaps TRBD2 as D (7 bases). There are 17 residues in the CDR3. V was shortened by 5 bases and J by 7 bases, with 24 bases between the two germline ends. The germline V gene encodes CDR1 SEHNR and CDR2 FQNEAQ (reference sequence). Here the CDR3 DNA reads TGTGCCAGCAGCCCACCCCGGGGGGCACCCCCGGGGAATGAGCAGTTCTTC. Encoded protein: CASSPPRGAPPGNEQFF.

This clonotype has ten or more counts. The V gene is TRBV2, the J gene TRBJ2-1; the match to TRBD1 covers 10 bases. Germline values: CDR1 SNHLY, CDR2 FYNNEI. V lost 3 bases and J lost 8; bases outside the gene matches: 10. There are 16 residues in the CDR3. CDR3 loop: CASSEPGQGPLHEQFF. The CDR3 DNA reads as TGTGCCAGCAGTGAGCCGGGACAGGGGCCCCTCCATGAGCAGTTCTTC.

This clonotype showed up many times. This chain uses TRBV28 with TRBJ1-5; no firm D call. Germline V gene sequence: CDR1 MDHEN, CDR2 SYDVKM. This CDR3 comprises 18 residues. V lost 3 bases and J 0 bases, leaving 18 bases between the germline ends. The CDR3 here is CASSFPSRGGSSNQPQHF. The CDR3 DNA reads TGTGCCAGCAGTTTCCCCTCTCGTGGCGGGTCTAGCAATCAGCCCCAGCATTTT.